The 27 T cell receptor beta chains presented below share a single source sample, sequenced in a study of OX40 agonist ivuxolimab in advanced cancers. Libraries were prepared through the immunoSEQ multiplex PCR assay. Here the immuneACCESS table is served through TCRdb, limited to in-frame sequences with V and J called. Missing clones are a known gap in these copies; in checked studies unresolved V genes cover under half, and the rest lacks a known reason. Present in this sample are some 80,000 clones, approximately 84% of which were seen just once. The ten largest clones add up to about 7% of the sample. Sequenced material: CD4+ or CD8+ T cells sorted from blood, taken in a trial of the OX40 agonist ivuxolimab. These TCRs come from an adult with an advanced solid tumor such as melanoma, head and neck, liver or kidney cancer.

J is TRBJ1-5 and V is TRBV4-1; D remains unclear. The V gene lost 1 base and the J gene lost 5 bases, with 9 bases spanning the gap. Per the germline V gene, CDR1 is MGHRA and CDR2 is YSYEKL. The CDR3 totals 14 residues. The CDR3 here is CASSQGLVDQPQHF. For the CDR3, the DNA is TGCGCCAGCAGCCAAGGACTGGTTGATCAGCCCCAGCATTTT.

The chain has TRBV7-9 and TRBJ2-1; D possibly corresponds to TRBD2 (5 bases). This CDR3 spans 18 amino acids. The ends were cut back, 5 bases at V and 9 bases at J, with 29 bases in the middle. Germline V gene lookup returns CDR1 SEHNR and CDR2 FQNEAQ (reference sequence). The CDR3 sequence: CASSNLKVQSNGLGEQFF. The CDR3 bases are TGTGCCAGCAGCAACTTGAAAGTACAGTCAAATGGACTTGGTGAGCAGTTCTTC.

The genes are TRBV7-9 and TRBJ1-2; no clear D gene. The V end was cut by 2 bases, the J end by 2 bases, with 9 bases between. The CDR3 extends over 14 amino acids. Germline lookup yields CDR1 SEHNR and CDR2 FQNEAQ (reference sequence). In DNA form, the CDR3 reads TGTGCCAGCAGCTTACTACGGGAAAACTATGGCTACACCTTC. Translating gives CASSLLRENYGYTF.

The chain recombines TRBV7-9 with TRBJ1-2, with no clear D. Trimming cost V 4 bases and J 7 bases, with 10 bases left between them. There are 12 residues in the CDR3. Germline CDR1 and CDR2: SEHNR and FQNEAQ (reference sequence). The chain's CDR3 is CASSSERVGYTF. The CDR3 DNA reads TGTGCCAGCAGCTCCGAGCGGGTTGGCTACACCTTC.

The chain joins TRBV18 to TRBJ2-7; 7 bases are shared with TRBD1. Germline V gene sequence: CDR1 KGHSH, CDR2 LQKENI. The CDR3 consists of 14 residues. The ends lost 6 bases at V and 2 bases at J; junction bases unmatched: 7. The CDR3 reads CASSPGQTTYEQYF. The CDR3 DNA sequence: TGTGCCAGCTCTCCGGGACAGACAACCTACGAGCAGTACTTC.

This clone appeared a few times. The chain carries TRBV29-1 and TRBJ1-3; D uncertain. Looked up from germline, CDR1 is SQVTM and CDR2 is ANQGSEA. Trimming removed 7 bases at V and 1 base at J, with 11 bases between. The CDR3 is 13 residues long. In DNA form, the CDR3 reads TGCAGCGGGCGGGCGGGATCTGGAAACACCATATATTTT. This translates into CSGRAGSGNTIYF.

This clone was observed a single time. Here the CDR3 reads CASTYRRGSDENIQYF. The CDR3 DNA reads as TGTGCCAGCACATACCGCCGGGGGAGTGACGAAAACATTCAGTACTTC. The chain carries TRBV7-9 and TRBJ2-4; TRBD2 is a possible D gene (6 bases). CDR1 is SEHNR, CDR2 FQNEAQ, per germline (reference sequence). V gave up 7 bases and J gave up 5 bases, with 21 bases separating them. This CDR3 is built from 16 residues.

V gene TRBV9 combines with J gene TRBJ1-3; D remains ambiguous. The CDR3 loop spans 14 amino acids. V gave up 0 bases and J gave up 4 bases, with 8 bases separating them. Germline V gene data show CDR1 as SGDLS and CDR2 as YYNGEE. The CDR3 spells CASSVVDGGNTIYF. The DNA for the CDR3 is TGTGCCAGCAGCGTAGTCGATGGAGGAAACACCATATATTTT.

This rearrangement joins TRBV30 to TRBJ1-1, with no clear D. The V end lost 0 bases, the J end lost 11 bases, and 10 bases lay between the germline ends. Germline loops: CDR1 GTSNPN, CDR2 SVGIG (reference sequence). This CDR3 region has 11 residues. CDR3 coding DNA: TGTGCCTGGAGTGTACAAGGTGGGGCTTTCTTT. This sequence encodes CAWSVQGGAFF.

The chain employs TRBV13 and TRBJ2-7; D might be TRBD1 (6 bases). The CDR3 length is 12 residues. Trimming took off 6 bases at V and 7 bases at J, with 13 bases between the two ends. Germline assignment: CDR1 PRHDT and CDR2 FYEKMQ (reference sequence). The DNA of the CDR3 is TGTGCCAGCAGTTCTCAGGGGTGGGAGCAGTACTTC. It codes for CASSSQGWEQYF.

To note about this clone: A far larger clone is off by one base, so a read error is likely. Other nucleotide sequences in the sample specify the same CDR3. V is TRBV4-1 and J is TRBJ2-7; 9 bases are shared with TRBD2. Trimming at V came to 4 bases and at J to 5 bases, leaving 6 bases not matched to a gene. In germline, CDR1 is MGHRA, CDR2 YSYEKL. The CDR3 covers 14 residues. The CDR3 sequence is CASSPLAGRDEQYF. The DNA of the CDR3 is TGCGCCAGCAGCCCTCTAGCGGGAAGGGACGAGCAGTACTTC.

The CDR3 DNA reads TGTGCCAGCAGCCTACGCTCCGGGACAGCCTCCTACAATGAGCAGTTCTTC. This codes for CASSLRSGTASYNEQFF. J is TRBJ2-1 and V is TRBV27, with TRBD1 identical over 7 bases. With 6 bases clipped from V and 0 bases from J, the junction kept 11 bases outside the gene matches. The CDR3 is made up of 17 amino acids. The germline gives CDR1 MNHEY, CDR2 SMNVEV (reference sequence).

CDR3 DNA sequence: TGTGCCAGTAGCACGGACGTCGTCTATGAAGCTTTCTTT. Translation gives CASSTDVVYEAFF. The chain joins TRBV19 to TRBJ1-1; D remains ambiguous. This CDR3 has 13 residues. The germline V gene encodes CDR1 LNHDA and CDR2 SQIVND (reference sequence). V was trimmed by 6 bases and J by 7 bases, leaving 15 bases between them.

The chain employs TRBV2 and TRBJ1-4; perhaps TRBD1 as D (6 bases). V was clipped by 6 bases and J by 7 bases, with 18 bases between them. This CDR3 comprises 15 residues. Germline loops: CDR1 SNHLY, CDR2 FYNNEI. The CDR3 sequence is CASRRDTSWGEKLFF. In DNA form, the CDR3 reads TGTGCCAGCAGACGGGACACGAGTTGGGGTGAAAAACTGTTTTTT. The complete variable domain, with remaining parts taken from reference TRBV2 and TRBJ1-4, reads EPEVTQTPSHQVTQMGQEVILRCVPISNHLYFYWYRQILGQKVEFLVSFYNNEISEKSEIFDDQFSVERPDGSNFTLKIRSTKLEDSAMYFCASRRDTSWGEKLFFGSGTQLSVL.

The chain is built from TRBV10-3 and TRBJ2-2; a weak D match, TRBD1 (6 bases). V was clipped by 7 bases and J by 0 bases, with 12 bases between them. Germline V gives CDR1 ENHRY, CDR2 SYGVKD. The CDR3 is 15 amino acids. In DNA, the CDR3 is TGTGCCATCACCCAGGGACAAGCGAACACCGGGGAGCTGTTTTTT. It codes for CAITQGQANTGELFF.

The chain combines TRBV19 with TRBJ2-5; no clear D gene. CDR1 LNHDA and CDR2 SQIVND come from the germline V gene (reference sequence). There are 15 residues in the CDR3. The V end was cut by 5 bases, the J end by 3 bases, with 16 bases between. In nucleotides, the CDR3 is TGTGCCAGTAGTGGCGGCAGACAAGCAGAAGAGACCCAGTACTTC. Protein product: CASSGGRQAEETQYF.

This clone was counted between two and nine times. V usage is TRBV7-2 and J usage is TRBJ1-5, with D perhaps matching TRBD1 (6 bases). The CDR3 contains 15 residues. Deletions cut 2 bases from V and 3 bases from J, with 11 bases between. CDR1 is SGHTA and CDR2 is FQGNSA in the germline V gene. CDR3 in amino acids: CASSLQGLVNQPQHF. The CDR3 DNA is TGTGCCAGCAGCTTACAGGGGCTCGTCAATCAGCCCCAGCATTTT.

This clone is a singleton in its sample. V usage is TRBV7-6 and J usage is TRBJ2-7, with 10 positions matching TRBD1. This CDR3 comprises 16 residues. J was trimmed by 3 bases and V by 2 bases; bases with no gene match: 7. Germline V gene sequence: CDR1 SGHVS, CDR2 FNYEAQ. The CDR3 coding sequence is TGTGCCAGCAGCTTAAGCCCGGACAGGGGGGACTACGAGCAGTACTTC. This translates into CASSLSPDRGDYEQYF. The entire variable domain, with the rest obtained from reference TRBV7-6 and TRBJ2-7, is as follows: GAGVSQSPRYKVTKRGQDVALRCDPISGHVSLYWYRQALGQGPEFLTYFNYEAQQDKSGLPNDRFSAERPEGSISTLTIQRTEQRDSAMYRCASSLSPDRGDYEQYFGPGTRLTVT.

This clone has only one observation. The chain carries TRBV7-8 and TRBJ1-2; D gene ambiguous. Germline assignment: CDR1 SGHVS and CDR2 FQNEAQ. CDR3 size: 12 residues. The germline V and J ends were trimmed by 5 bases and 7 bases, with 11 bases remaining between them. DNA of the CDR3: TGTGCCAGCAGCGTTGACCGGGCTGGCTACACCTTC. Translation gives CASSVDRAGYTF.

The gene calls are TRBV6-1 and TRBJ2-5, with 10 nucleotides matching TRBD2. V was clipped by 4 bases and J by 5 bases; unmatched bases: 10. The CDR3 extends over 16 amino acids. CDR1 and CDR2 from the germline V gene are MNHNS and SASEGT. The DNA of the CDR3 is TGTGCCAGCAGTGGAACTAGCGGGGCGTCCTTGGAGACCCAGTACTTC. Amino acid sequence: CASSGTSGASLETQYF.

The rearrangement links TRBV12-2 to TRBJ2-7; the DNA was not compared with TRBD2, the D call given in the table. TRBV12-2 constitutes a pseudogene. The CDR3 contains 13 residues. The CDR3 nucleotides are TGTGCAAGTCGCTTAGCGCAAGCGGACGAGCAGTACTTC. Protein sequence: CASRLAQADEQYF.

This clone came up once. CDR3 DNA: TGTGCCAGCAGCTTATTCGGGGGGCCGGGCACTGAAGCTTTCTTT. The encoded protein is CASSLFGGPGTEAFF. The chain joins TRBV11-2 to TRBJ1-1; D is perhaps TRBD1 (6 bases). V was pared by 2 bases and J by 4 bases, with 14 bases between. The length of the CDR3 is 15 residues. Germline V gives CDR1 SGHAT, CDR2 FQNNGV.

The CDR3 spells CASSRLQGDEQYF. DNA for the CDR3: TGTGCCAGTAGTAGGCTACAGGGTGACGAGCAGTACTTC. This chain uses TRBV19 with TRBJ2-5, with D possibly matching TRBD1 (6 bases). The closer fit of TRBJ2-7 to the DNA end suggests the J call may be wrong. The germline CDR1 and CDR2 sequences are LNHDA and SQIVND (reference sequence). The CDR3 is made up of 13 amino acids.

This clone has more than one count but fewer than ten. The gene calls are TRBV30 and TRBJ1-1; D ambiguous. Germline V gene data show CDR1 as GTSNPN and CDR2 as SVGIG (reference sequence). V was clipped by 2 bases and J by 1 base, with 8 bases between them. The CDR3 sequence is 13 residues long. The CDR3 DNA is TGTGCCTGGAGTATAATCTCGAACACTGAAGCTTTCTTT. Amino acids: CAWSIISNTEAFF.

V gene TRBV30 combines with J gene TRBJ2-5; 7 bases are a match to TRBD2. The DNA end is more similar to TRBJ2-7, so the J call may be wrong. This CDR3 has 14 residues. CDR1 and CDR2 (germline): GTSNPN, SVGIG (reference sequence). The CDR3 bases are TGTGCCTGGAGTGGGGGAGGGATCAGCTACGAGCAGTACTTC. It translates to CAWSGGGISYEQYF.

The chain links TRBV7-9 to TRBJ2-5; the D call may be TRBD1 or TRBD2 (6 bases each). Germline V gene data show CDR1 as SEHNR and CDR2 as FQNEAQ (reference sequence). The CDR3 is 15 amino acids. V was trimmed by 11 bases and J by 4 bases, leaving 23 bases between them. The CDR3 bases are TGTGCCGGGAAGCCCCTCAGCGAGGGGGGAGAGACCCAGTACTTC. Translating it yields CAGKPLSEGGETQYF.

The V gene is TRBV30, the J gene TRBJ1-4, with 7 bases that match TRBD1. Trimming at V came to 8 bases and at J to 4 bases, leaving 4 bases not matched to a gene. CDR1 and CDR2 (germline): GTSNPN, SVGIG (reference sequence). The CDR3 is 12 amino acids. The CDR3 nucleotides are TGTGCCGGGGACAGTAGTAATGAAAAACTGTTTTTT. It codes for CAGDSSNEKLFF.